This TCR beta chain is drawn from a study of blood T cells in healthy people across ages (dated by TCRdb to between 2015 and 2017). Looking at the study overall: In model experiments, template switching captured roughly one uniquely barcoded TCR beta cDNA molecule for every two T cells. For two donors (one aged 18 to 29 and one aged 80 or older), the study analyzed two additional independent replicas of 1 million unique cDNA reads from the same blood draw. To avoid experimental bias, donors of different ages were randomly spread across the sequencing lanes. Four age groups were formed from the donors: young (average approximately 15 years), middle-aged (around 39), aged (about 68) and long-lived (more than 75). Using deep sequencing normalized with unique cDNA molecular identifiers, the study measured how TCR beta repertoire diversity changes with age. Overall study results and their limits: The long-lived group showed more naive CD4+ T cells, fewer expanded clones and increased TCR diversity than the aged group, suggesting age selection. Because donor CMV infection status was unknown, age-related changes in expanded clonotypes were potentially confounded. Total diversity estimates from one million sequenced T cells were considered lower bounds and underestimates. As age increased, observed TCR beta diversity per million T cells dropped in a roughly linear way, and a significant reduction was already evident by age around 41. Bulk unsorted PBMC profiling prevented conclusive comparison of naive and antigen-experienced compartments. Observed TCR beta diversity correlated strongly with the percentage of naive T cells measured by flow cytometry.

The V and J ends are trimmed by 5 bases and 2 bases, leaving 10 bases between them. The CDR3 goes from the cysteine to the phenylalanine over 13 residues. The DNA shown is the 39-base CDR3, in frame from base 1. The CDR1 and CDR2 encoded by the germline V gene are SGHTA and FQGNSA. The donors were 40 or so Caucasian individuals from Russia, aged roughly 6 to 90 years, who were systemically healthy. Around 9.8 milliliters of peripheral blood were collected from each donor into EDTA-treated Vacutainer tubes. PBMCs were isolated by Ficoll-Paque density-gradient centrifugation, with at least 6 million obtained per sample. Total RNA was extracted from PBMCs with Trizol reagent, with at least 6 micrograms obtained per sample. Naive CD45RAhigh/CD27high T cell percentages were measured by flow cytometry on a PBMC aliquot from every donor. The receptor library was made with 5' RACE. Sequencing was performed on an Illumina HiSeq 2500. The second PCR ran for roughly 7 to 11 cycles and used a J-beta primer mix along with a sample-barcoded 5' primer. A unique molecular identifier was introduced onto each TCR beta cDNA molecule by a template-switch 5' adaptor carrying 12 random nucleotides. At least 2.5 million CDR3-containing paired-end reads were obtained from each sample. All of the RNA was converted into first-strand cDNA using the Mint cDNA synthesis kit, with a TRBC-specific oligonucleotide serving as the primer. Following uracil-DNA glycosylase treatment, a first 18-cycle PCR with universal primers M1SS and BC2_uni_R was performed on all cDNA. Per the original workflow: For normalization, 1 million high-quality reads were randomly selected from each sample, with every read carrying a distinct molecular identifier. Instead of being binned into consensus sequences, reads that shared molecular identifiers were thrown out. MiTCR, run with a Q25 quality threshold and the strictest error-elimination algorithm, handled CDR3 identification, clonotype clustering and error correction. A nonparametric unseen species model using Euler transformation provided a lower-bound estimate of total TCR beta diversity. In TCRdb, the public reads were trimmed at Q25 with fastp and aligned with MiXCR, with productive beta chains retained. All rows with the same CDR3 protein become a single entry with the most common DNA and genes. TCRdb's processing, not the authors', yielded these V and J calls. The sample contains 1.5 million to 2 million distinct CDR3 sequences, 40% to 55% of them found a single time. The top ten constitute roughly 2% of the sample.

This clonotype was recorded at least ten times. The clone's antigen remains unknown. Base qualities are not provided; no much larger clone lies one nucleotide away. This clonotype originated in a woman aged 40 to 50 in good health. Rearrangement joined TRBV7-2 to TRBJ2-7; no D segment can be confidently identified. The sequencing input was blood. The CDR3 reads CASSPPVAYEQYF. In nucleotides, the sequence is TGTGCCAGCAGCCCCCCAGTAGCCTACGAGCAGTACTTC.